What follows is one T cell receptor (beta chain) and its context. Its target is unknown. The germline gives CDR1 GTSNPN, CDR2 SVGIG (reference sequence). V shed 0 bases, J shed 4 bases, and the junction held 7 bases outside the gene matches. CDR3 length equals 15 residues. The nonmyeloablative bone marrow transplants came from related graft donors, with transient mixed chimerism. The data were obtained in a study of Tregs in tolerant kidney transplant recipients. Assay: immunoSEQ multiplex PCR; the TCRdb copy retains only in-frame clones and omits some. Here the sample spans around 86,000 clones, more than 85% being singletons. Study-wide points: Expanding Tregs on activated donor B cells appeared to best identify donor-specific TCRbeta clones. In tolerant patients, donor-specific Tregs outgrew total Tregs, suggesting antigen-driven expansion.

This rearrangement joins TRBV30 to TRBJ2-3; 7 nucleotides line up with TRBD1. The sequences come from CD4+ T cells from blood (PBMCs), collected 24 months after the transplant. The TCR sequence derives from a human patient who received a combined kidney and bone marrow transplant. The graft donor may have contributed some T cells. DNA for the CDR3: TGTGCCTGGAGTGTAATCTACAGGGGAGCAGATACGCAGTATTTT. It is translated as CAWSVIYRGADTQYF.